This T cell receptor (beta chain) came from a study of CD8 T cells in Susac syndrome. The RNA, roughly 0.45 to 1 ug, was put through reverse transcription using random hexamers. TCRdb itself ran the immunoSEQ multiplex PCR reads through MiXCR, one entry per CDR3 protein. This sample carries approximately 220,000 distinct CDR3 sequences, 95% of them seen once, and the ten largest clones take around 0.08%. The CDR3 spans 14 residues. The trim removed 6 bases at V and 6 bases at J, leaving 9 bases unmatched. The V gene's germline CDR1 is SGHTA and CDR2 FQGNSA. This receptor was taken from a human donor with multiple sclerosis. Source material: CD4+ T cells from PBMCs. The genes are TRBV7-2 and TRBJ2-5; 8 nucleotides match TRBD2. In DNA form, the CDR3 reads TGTGCCAGCAGGGTACCGGGGGGGCAGAAGACCCAGTACTTC. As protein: CASRVPGGQKTQYF.